This T cell receptor beta chain was recovered during a study of T cell responses to AZD1222 COVID-19 vaccine. Sequenced by immunoSEQ multiplex PCR; TCRdb stores in-frame clones only, minus some. This repertoire shows 150,000 to 200,000 clones, 94% found once; its top ten account for 5.1%. Study results and caveats: The study reported that nearly half of spike-specific TCRs target unmutated variant regions. Spike-spanning, vaccine-associated CD4 TCRs were dominant at 160-218 and 743-854.

With respect to this clone: The antigen is undetermined.

The source was peripheral blood, collected 28 days after the second AZD1222 dose. The TCR originated in an adult who received the AZD1222 COVID-19 vaccine.

The CDR3 region is CASSLGQSINQPQHF. The CDR3 DNA is TGTGCCAGCAGCTTAGGACAGTCTATCAATCAGCCCCAGCATTTT. This chain uses TRBV5-6 with TRBJ1-5, with D tentatively TRBD1 (6 bases). V was clipped by 2 bases and J by 3 bases, with 12 bases between them. CDR1 and CDR2 from the germline V gene are SGHDT and YYEEEE. The CDR3 loop spans 15 amino acids.